The TCR beta chain described here comes from a study of T cell responses to AZD1222 COVID-19 vaccine. Study-wide points: Baseline seropositives among AZD1222 recipients totaled only five to seven. With dominance at 160-218 and 743-854, vaccine-associated CD4 TCRs spanned spike.

Remarks on this clone: Its specificity is unknown.

The repertoire was sequenced with immunoSEQ multiplex PCR; TCRdb's copy has only in-frame clones and lacks some. This table has some 70,000 clones, about four fifths appearing once. The CDR3 contains 15 residues. The V gene lost 3 bases and the J gene lost 1 base, with 13 bases spanning the gap. CDR1 and CDR2 from the germline V gene are WNHNN and SYGVQD (reference sequence). This chain joins TRBV10-1 and TRBJ2-7; D might be TRBD2 (5 bases). The sequence derives from an adult in good health. This specimen consisted of peripheral blood, obtained on day 0 of AZD1222 vaccination. CDR3 nucleotide sequence: TGCGCCAGCAGTGATATGGCAGGAGGTTCCTACGAGCAGTACTTC. This encodes CASSDMAGGSYEQYF.